This TCR beta chain was observed in a study of blood T cell repertoires in COVID-19. Study information: Italy, Spain and the United States were the sources of the convalescent and acute COVID-19 samples. From T cells, B-cell-depleted T cells, or PBMCs came the material, which was cDNA or gDNA.

This clone was counted a few times. Losses at the gene ends were 5 bases for V and 5 bases for J; bases not matched to a gene: 14. The CDR3 has 16 amino acids. Germline V gene lookup returns CDR1 SEHNR and CDR2 FQNEAQ (reference sequence). In the original workflow: Estimation of nucleated cell counts was performed using reference gene primer amplification. Clones were sequenced by immunoSEQ multiplex PCR, and TCRdb holds only the in-frame ones, with some missing. The DNA gave D and trimming, while V, J and clone size come from that table. Of around 200,000 clones in the sample, under 90% were seen once.

The sequencing sample was made of peripheral blood. This clonotype was obtained from a human donor in a cohort sampled during active COVID-19. This chain connects TRBV7-9 to TRBJ2-7; 8 nucleotides align to TRBD1. In DNA form, the CDR3 reads TGTGCCAGCAGCCCCAGGCCACAGGGGGGAGACGACGAGCAGTACTTC. Protein: CASSPRPQGGDDEQYF.